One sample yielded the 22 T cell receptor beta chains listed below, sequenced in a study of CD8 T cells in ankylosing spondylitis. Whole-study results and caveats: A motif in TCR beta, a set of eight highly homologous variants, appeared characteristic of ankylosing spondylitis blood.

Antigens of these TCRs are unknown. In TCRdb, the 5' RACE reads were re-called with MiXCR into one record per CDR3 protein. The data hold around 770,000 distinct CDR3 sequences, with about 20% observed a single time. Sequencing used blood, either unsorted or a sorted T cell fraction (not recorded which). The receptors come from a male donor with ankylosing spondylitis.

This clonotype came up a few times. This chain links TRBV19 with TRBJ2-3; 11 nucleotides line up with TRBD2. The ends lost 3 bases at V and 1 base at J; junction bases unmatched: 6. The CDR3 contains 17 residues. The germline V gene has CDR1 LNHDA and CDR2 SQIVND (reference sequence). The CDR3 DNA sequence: TGTGCCAGTAGTATGCAACTAGCGGGAGCCCGCACAGATACGCAGTATTTT. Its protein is CASSMQLAGARTDTQYF.

In DNA form, the CDR3 reads TGTGCCAGCAGTGATATGACAGGGGCCAACCCAAACACCGGGGAGCTGTTTTTT. Translated, it gives CASSDMTGANPNTGELFF. The V and J genes are TRBV6-4 and TRBJ2-2; the match to TRBD1 covers 8 bases. V gave up 3 bases and J gave up 2 bases; unmatched junction bases: 11. Germline assignment: CDR1 MRHNA and CDR2 SNTAGT. The length of the CDR3 is 18 residues.

CDR3 in amino acids: CASSQGPRTLGEKLFF. For the CDR3, the DNA is TGCGCCAGCAGCCAAGGTCCCCGGACCTTGGGGGAAAAACTGTTTTTT. This chain joins TRBV4-1 and TRBJ1-4; no definite D call. V lost 1 base, J lost 8 bases, and 17 bases lay in between. This CDR3 has 16 residues. Germline CDR1 reads MGHRA; CDR2 reads YSYEKL.

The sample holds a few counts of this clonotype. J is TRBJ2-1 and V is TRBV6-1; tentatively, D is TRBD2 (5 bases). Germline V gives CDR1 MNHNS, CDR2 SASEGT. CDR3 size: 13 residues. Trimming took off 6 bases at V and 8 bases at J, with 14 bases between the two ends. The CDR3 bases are TGTGCCAGCAGGAGGGCCGGTGGACATGAGCAGTTCTTC. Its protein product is CASRRAGGHEQFF.

The CDR3 nucleotides are TGTGCCAGCAGCTCATCTTACAGGGGGCAATTTTGGAACACTGAAGCTTTCTTT. It encodes CASSSSYRGQFWNTEAFF. The chain carries TRBV11-2 and TRBJ1-1; 9 bases are shared with TRBD1. V lost 4 bases and J lost 1; bases outside the gene matches: 13. The germline V gene encodes CDR1 SGHAT and CDR2 FQNNGV. The CDR3 runs to 18 residues. Based on the CDR3 plus reference TRBV11-2 and TRBJ1-1, the full variable domain is EAGVAQSPRYKIIEKRQSVAFWCNPISGHATLYWYQQILGQGPKLLIQFQNNGVVDDSQLPKDRFSAERLKGVDSTLKIQPAKLEDSAVYLCASSSSYRGQFWNTEAFFGQGTRLTVV.

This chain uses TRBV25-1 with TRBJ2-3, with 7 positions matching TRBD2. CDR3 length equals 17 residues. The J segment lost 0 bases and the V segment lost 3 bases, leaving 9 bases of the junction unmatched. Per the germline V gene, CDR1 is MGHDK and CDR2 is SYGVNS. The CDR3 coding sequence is TGTGCCAGCAGTGAGCGGGGGAGAGGTCGGAGCACAGATACGCAGTATTTT. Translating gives CASSERGRGRSTDTQYF.

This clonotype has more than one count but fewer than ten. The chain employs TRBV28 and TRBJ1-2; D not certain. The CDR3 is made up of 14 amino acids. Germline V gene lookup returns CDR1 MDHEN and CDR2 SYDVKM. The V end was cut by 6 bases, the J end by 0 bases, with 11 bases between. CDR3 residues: CASRAGLANYGYTF. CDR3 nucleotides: TGTGCCAGCAGAGCGGGCCTCGCTAACTATGGCTACACCTTC.

The CDR3 sequence is CASSSARGLGYNEQFF. The DNA of the CDR3 is TGCGCCAGCAGTTCCGCGCGGGGACTAGGATACAATGAGCAGTTCTTC. The rearrangement joins TRBV4-3 to TRBJ2-1; TRBD2 aligns across 8 bases. This CDR3 comprises 16 residues. After removal of 6 bases from V and 4 bases from J, the junction contained 11 bases not matched to a gene. CDR1 and CDR2 from the germline V gene are LGHNA and YSLEER.

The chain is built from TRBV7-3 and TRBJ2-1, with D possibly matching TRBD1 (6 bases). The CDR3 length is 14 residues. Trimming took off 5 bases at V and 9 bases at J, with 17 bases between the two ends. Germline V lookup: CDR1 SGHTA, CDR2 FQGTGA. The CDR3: CASSQLNRGGEQFF. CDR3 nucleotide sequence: TGTGCCAGCAGCCAATTAAACCGAGGGGGTGAGCAGTTCTTC.

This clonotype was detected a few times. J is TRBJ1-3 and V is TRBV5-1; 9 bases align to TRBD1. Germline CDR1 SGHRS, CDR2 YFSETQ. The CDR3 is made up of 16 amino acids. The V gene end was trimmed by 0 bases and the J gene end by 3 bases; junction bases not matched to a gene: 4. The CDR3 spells CASSLAGTGFGNTIYF. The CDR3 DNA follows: TGCGCCAGCAGCTTGGCCGGGACAGGGTTTGGAAACACCATATATTTT.

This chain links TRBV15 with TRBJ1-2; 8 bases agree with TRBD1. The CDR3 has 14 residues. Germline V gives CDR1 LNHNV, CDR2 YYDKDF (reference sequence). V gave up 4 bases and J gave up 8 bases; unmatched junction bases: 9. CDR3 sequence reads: CATSTPDRGGGYTF. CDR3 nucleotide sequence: TGTGCCACCAGCACCCCCGACAGGGGTGGGGGCTACACCTTC.

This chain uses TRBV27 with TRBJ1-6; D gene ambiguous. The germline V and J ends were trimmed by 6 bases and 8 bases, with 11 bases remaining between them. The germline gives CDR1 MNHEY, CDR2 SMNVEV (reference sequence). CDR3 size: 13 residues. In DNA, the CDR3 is TGTGCCAGCAGACCCCCCAACTATTCACCCCTCCACTTT. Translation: CASRPPNYSPLHF.

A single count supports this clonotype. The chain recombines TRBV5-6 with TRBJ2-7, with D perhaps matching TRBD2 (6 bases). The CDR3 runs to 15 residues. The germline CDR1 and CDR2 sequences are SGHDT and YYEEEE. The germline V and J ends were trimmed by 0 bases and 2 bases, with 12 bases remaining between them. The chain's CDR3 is CASSLDLASTYEQYF. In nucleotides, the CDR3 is TGTGCCAGCAGCTTGGATCTAGCGAGTACCTACGAGCAGTACTTC.

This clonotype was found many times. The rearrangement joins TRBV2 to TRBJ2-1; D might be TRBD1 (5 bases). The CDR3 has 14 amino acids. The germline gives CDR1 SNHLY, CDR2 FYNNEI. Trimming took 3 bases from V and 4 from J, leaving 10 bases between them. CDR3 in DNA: TGTGCCAGCAGTGAGGGGCAGGAGTACAATGAGCAGTTCTTC. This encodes CASSEGQEYNEQFF.

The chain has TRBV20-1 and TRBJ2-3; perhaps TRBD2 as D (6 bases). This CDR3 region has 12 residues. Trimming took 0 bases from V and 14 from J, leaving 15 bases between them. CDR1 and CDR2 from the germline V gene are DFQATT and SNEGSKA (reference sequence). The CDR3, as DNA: TGCAGTGCTAGAGATCGGGGGACCAGCCGGTATTTT. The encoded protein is CSARDRGTSRYF.

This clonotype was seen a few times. The CDR3, as DNA: TGTGCCAGCAGCTACCGGACAAAGCAGCAAGAGACCCAGTACTTC. Translated: CASSYRTKQQETQYF. The V call is TRBV7-2, the J call TRBJ2-5; maybe TRBD1 (5 bases). Germline V CDR1 and CDR2: SGHTA, FQGNSA. The CDR3 loop spans 15 amino acids. V lost 4 bases and J 2 bases, leaving 14 bases between the germline ends.

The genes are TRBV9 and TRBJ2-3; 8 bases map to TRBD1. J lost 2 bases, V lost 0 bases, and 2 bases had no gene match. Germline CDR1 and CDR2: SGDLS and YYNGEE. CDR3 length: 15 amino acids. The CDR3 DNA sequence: TGTGCCAGCAGCGTAGGGACAGGGCCCACAGATACGCAGTATTTT. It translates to CASSVGTGPTDTQYF. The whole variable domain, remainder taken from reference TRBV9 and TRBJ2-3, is DSGVTQTPKHLITATGQRVTLRCSPRSGDLSVYWYQQSLDQGLQFLIQYYNGEERAKGNILERFSAQQFPDLHSELNLSSLELGDSALYFCASSVGTGPTDTQYFGPGTRLTVL.

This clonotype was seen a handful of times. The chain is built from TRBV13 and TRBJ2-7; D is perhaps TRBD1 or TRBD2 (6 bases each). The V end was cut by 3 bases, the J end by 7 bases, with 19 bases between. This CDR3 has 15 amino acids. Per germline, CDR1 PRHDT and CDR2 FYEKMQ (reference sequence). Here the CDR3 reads CASSFRLGGRGEQYF. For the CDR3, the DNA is TGTGCCAGCAGCTTCCGCTTGGGGGGCCGGGGTGAGCAGTACTTC.

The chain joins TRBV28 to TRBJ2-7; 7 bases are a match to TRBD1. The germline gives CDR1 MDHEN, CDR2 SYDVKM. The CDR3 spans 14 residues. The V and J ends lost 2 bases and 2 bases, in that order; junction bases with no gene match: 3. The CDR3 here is CASSLPGTAYEQYF. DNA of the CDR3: TGTGCCAGCAGTTTACCGGGGACAGCCTACGAGCAGTACTTC.

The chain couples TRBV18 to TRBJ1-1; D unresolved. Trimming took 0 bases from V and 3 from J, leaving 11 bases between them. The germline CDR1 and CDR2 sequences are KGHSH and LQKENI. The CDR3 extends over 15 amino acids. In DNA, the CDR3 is TGTGCCAGCTCACCACCACCAGTAGTGCACACTGAAGCTTTCTTT. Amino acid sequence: CASSPPPVVHTEAFF.

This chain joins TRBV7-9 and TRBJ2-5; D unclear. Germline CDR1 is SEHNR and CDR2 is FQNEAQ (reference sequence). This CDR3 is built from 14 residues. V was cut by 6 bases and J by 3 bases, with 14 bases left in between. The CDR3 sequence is CASSYHGSEETQYF. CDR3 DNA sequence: TGTGCCAGCAGTTATCACGGGTCCGAAGAGACCCAGTACTTC.

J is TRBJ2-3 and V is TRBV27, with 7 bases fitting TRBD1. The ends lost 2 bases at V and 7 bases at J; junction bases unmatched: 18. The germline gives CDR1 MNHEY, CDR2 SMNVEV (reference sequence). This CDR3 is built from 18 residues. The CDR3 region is CASSLRGTDLRGSNTQYF. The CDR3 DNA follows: TGTGCCAGCAGTTTACGAGGGACAGATCTACGGGGATCGAATACGCAGTATTTT.